The sequence of this T cell receptor (beta chain) was determined in a study of T cell responses to AZD1222 COVID-19 vaccine. Study-level results: The study reported that nearly half of spike-specific TCRs target unmutated variant regions. Repertoire sampling occurred only after the peak T cell response.

With regard to this clone: Its specificity is not known.

Produced via immunoSEQ multiplex PCR; TCRdb's table is partial and in-frame only. The table records over 75,000 clones, roughly 85% of them present only once. CDR3 length equals 14 residues. The V end was cut by 5 bases, the J end by 2 bases, with 10 bases between. Germline CDR1 and CDR2: LNHNV and YYDKDF (reference sequence). The J gene is TRBJ1-5, the V gene TRBV15; D is undetermined. The source material was peripheral blood, sampled 28 days after the second AZD1222 dose. The source is an adult who received the AZD1222 COVID-19 vaccine. The CDR3 protein is CATSSQNGNQPQHF. As DNA, the CDR3 is TGTGCCACCAGCTCCCAAAACGGCAATCAGCCCCAGCATTTT.